A selection of T cell receptor beta chains follows, all from one sample in a study of metastatic and nonmetastatic thyroid tumors. Through MiXCR, TCRdb re-clonotyped the PCR reads. The sample yields under 20,000 clones, less than 30% seen once. Source material: tumor tissue. Receptor source: a male donor with papillary thyroid cancer or a benign thyroid nodule (not recorded which). Some clones in this sample may be carry-over from other donors' samples. The CDR3 runs from the conserved cysteine through the conserved F or W. Fields, in order: D gene, clone size, V gene, J gene, CDR3 protein, CDR3 DNA. A D gene is named only where the DNA matches it firmly. Where a row states a size, it is once, few, many or the class of an expanded clone; other rows omit it.

d_call: -
clone_size: medium-sized
v_call: TRBV6-1
j_call: TRBJ2-1
cdr3_aa: CASSRREIAYNEQFF
cdr3_nt: TGTGCCAGCAGTCGTCGGGAGATTGCCTACAATGAGCAGTTCTTC

d_call: -
clone_size: -
v_call: TRBV5-1
j_call: TRBJ2-7
cdr3_aa: CASSPAEGYEQYF
cdr3_nt: TGCGCCAGCAGCCCGGCGGAGGGCTACGAGCAGTACTTC

d_call: -
clone_size: few
v_call: TRBV6-1
j_call: TRBJ2-7
cdr3_aa: CASSEAIWRNEQYF
cdr3_nt: TGTGCCAGCAGTGAAGCGATCTGGAGGAACGAGCAGTACTTC

d_call: TRBD1
clone_size: -
v_call: TRBV6-9
j_call: TRBJ1-1
cdr3_aa: CASSSLGTGGTEAFF
cdr3_nt: TGTGCCAGCAGTTCCCTTGGGACAGGGGGCACTGAAGCTTTCTTT

d_call: -
clone_size: few
v_call: TRBV6-4
j_call: TRBJ2-2
cdr3_aa: CASRPRGASTGELFF
cdr3_nt: TGTGCCAGCAGGCCCCGGGGGGCCAGCACCGGGGAGCTGTTTTTT

d_call: -
clone_size: -
v_call: TRBV20-1
j_call: TRBJ2-4
cdr3_aa: CSARPLGDSGNIQYF
cdr3_nt: TGCAGTGCTCGCCCCCTGGGAGATTCGGGGAACATTCAGTACTTC

d_call: -
clone_size: -
v_call: TRBV30
j_call: TRBJ2-3
cdr3_aa: CAWTGASRDTQYF
cdr3_nt: TGTGCCTGGACAGGGGCCTCTAGGGATACGCAGTATTTT

d_call: TRBD1
clone_size: medium-sized
v_call: TRBV12-3/TRBV12-4
j_call: TRBJ2-7
cdr3_aa: CASSLQGWSYEQYF
cdr3_nt: TGTGCCAGCAGCCTACAGGGGTGGTCCTACGAGCAGTACTTC

d_call: -
clone_size: -
v_call: TRBV11-2
j_call: TRBJ2-1
cdr3_aa: CASSLFRGGEAYNEQFF
cdr3_nt: TGTGCCAGCAGCCTTTTTCGAGGGGGAGAGGCATACAATGAGCAGTTCTTC

d_call: TRBD1
clone_size: many
v_call: TRBV28
j_call: TRBJ1-6
cdr3_aa: CASSLTGNSPLHF
cdr3_nt: TGTGCCAGCAGTCTGACAGGGAATTCACCCCTCCACTTT

d_call: TRBD1
clone_size: many
v_call: TRBV4-1
j_call: TRBJ1-3
cdr3_aa: CASSQDSGTGERNTIYF
cdr3_nt: TGCGCCAGCAGCCAAGATAGCGGGACAGGGGAACGAAACACCATATATTTT

d_call: -
clone_size: -
v_call: TRBV20-1
j_call: TRBJ1-2
cdr3_aa: CSAARGSRENGYTF
cdr3_nt: TGCAGTGCCGCTCGCGGGTCGAGAGAAAATGGCTACACCTTC

d_call: TRBD1
clone_size: many
v_call: TRBV19
j_call: TRBJ1-1
cdr3_aa: CASSTTGQVLNTEAFF
cdr3_nt: TGTGCCAGTAGTACTACGGGACAGGTTTTGAACACTGAAGCTTTCTTT

d_call: -
clone_size: few
v_call: TRBV7-3
j_call: TRBJ1-6
cdr3_aa: CASSLEHSNSPLHF
cdr3_nt: TGTGCCAGCAGCTTAGAGCACAGCAATTCACCCCTCCACTTT

d_call: -
clone_size: many
v_call: TRBV19
j_call: TRBJ2-1
cdr3_aa: CASKSPFSYNEQFF
cdr3_nt: TGTGCCAGTAAAAGCCCTTTTTCCTACAATGAGCAGTTCTTC

d_call: -
clone_size: -
v_call: TRBV2
j_call: TRBJ2-3
cdr3_aa: CASRGPSRSTDTQYF
cdr3_nt: TGTGCCAGCAGGGGACCTTCGCGTAGCACAGATACGCAGTATTTT

d_call: -
clone_size: -
v_call: TRBV20-1
j_call: TRBJ2-1
cdr3_aa: CSAQRLGKRNEQFF
cdr3_nt: TGCAGTGCGCAAAGACTCGGGAAACGCAATGAGCAGTTCTTC

d_call: -
clone_size: few
v_call: TRBV28
j_call: TRBJ1-2
cdr3_aa: CASSLRARGGYTF
cdr3_nt: TGTGCCAGCAGTTTAAGGGCAAGAGGAGGCTACACCTTC

d_call: TRBD2
clone_size: many
v_call: TRBV7-8
j_call: TRBJ2-3
cdr3_aa: CASSAGTSGYTDTQYF
cdr3_nt: TGTGCCAGCAGCGCCGGGACTAGCGGCTACACAGATACGCAGTATTTT

d_call: TRBD2
clone_size: many
v_call: TRBV9
j_call: TRBJ2-2
cdr3_aa: CASSASGGATPNTGELFF
cdr3_nt: TGTGCCAGCAGCGCAAGCGGGGGGGCGACTCCGAACACCGGGGAGCTGTTTTTT

d_call: -
clone_size: many
v_call: TRBV10-3
j_call: TRBJ1-3
cdr3_aa: CAISGPSDATIYF
cdr3_nt: TGTGCCATCAGTGGACCCAGCGACGCCACCATATATTTT